This T cell receptor (beta chain) was sequenced during a study of T cell repertoires in cytomegalovirus infection. Study overall: TCR beta signatures that were public indicated CMV infection and matching HLA type. Study observations and caveats: HLA-C-restricted CMV clonotypes gave the most frequent clonotype in two of eight donors. Totalled public TCR beta family frequency picked out people who carried CMV plus the relevant HLA.

From the reads, TCRdb called clonotypes with MiXCR, one entry per CDR3 protein. The table includes 150,000 to 200,000 distinct CDR3 sequences, about 21% detected once. Ten or more counts support this clonotype. Its specificity is unknown. This clonotype was sampled from a human donor in good health (CMV status not recorded). Some clones in this sample may be carry-over from other donors' samples. The specimen sequenced was PBMCs.

CDR3: CASSLRDRQETQYF. The CDR3 DNA reads as TGCGCCAGCAGCCTCCGGGACAGACAAGAGACCCAGTACTTC. V and J are TRBV5-1 and TRBJ2-5; 7 bases are a match to TRBD1. CDR1 and CDR2 (germline): SGHRS, YFSETQ. With 4 bases clipped from V and 2 bases from J, the junction kept 5 bases outside the gene matches. The CDR3 has 14 amino acids. Together with reference TRBV5-1 and TRBJ2-5, the CDR3 gives the full variable domain: KAGVTQTPRYLIKTRGQQVTLSCSPISGHRSVSWYQQTPGQGLQFLFEYFSETQRNKGNFPGRFSGRQFSNSRSEMNVSTLELGDSALYLCASSLRDRQETQYFGPGTRLLVL.